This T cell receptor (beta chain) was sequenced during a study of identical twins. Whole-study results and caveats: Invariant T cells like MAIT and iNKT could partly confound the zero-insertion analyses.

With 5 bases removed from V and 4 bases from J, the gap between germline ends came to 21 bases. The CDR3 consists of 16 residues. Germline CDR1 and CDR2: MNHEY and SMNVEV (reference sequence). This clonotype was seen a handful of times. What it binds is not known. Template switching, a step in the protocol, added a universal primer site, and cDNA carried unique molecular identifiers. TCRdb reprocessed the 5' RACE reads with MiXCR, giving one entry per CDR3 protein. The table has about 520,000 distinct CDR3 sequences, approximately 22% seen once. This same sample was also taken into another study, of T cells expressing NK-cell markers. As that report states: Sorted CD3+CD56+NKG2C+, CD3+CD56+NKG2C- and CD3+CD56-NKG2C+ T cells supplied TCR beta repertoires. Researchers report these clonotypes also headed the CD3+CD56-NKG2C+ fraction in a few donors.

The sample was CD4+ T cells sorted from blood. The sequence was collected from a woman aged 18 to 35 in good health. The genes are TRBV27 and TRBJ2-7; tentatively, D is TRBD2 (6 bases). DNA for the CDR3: TGTGCCAGCAGTACCGACGAAGCGGGTGCTAAATACGAGCAGTACTTC. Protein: CASSTDEAGAKYEQYF.